These T cell receptor beta chains were read from a single sample in a study of cytomegalovirus exposure and HLA in healthy donors. Assay: immunoSEQ multiplex PCR; the TCRdb copy retains only in-frame clones and omits some. This sample has over 100,000 clones; 85% to 90% occur once, and the top ten carry 0.95% to 1.5%. The sample was PBMCs. The receptors here all came from a woman aged 18-29 years in good health and CMV-seronegative. CDR3s include the opening cysteine and the closing phenylalanine or tryptophan. Fields, in order: clone size, V gene, J gene, D gene, CDR3 DNA, CDR3 protein. The D gene is left open where the match is weak. Not all rows give a size; the values are once, few, many and, for expanded clones, a class.

clone size: NA; V gene: TRBV7-2; J gene: TRBJ2-3; D gene: NA; CDR3 DNA: TGTGCCAGCAGCCTAACTTACACAGATACGCAGTATTTT; CDR3 protein: CASSLTYTDTQYF
clone size: NA; V gene: TRBV5-1; J gene: TRBJ2-2; D gene: TRBD2; CDR3 DNA: TGCGCCAGCAGCTTGGTCGGGGGGGCCAGCGGGGAGCTGTTTTTT; CDR3 protein: CASSLVGGASGELFF
clone size: NA; V gene: TRBV7-2; J gene: TRBJ1-1; D gene: NA; CDR3 DNA: TGTGCCAGCAGCCAGTCTACCCTTCGAGGCACTGAAGCTTTCTTT; CDR3 protein: CASSQSTLRGTEAFF
clone size: NA; V gene: TRBV5-1; J gene: TRBJ2-5; D gene: TRBD2; CDR3 DNA: TGCGCCAGCAGCTCGTCCGGGACTACCTCGCAGACCCAGTACTTC; CDR3 protein: CASSSSGTTSQTQYF
clone size: NA; V gene: TRBV7-2; J gene: TRBJ2-7; D gene: NA; CDR3 DNA: TGTGCCAGCAGCTTTAGCGAGACAGGCCCCTACGAGCAGTACTTC; CDR3 protein: CASSFSETGPYEQYF
clone size: NA; V gene: TRBV7-3; J gene: TRBJ1-1; D gene: NA; CDR3 DNA: TGTGCCAGCAGCTCCCAGGAGAACACTGAAGCTTTCTTT; CDR3 protein: CASSSQENTEAFF
clone size: once; V gene: TRBV19; J gene: TRBJ1-2; D gene: NA; CDR3 DNA: TGTGCCAGTTCAGACAGGCAACTTGGCTACACCTTC; CDR3 protein: CASSDRQLGYTF
clone size: NA; V gene: TRBV5-1; J gene: TRBJ1-4; D gene: TRBD1; CDR3 DNA: TGCGCCAGCAGTCGCCAGGACAGGCCTAATGAAAAACTGTTTTTT; CDR3 protein: CASSRQDRPNEKLFF
clone size: NA; V gene: TRBV5-4; J gene: TRBJ2-7; D gene: TRBD1; CDR3 DNA: TGTGCCAGCAGGGGGACAGGGTCCTACGAGCAGTACTTC; CDR3 protein: CASRGTGSYEQYF
clone size: NA; V gene: TRBV6-4; J gene: TRBJ2-3; D gene: NA; CDR3 DNA: TGTGCCAGCAGTATCGCAGGTTCAGATACGCAGTATTTT; CDR3 protein: CASSIAGSDTQYF
clone size: NA; V gene: TRBV5-1; J gene: TRBJ1-2; D gene: NA; CDR3 DNA: TGCGCCAGCAGTTCACCGGACCGGACTACACTCACTAACTATGGCTACACCTTC; CDR3 protein: CASSSPDRTTLTNYGYTF
clone size: NA; V gene: TRBV7-8; J gene: TRBJ2-7; D gene: TRBD1; CDR3 DNA: TGTGCCAGCAGCTTAGCCGGACAGGTTCCTTACGAGCAGTACTTC; CDR3 protein: CASSLAGQVPYEQYF
clone size: NA; V gene: TRBV5-5; J gene: TRBJ1-1; D gene: NA; CDR3 DNA: TGTGCCAGCAGCTTAGGGGGTGGCACTGAAGCTTTCTTT; CDR3 protein: CASSLGGGTEAFF
clone size: NA; V gene: TRBV18; J gene: TRBJ2-2; D gene: NA; CDR3 DNA: TGTGCCAGTTTCCCCACACAGGGCCACGGGGAGCTGTTTTTT; CDR3 protein: CASFPTQGHGELFF
clone size: NA; V gene: TRBV7-9; J gene: TRBJ2-5; D gene: TRBD2; CDR3 DNA: TGTGCCAGCAGCGGACTAGCGGGGGGACTCTGGGGAGAGACCCAGTACTTC; CDR3 protein: CASSGLAGGLWGETQYF